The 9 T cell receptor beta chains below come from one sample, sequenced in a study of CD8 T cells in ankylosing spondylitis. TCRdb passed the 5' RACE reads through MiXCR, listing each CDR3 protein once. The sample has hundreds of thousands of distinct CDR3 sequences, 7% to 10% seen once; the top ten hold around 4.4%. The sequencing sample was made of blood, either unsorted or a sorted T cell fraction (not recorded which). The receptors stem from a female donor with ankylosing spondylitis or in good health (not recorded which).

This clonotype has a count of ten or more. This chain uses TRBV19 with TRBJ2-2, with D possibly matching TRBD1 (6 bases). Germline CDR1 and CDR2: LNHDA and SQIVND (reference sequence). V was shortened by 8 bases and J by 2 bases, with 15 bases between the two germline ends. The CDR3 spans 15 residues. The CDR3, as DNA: TGTGCCAGTGGGGGACAAACTACAAACACCGGGGAGCTGTTTTTT. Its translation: CASGGQTTNTGELFF. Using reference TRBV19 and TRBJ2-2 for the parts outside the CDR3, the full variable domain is DGGITQSPKYLFRKEGQNVTLSCEQNLNHDAMYWYRQDPGQGLRLIYYSQIVNDFQKGDIAEGYSVSREKKESFPLTVTSAQKNPTAFYLCASGGQTTNTGELFFGEGSRLTVL.

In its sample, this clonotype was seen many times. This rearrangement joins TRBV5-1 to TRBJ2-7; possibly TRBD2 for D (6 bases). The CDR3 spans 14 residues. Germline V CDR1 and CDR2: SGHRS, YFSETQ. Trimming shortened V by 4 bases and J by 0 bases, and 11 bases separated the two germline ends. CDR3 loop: CASSPEGFSYEQYF. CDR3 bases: TGCGCCAGCAGCCCGGAGGGATTCTCCTACGAGCAGTACTTC.

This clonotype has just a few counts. The DNA of the CDR3 is TGCAGTGCCGCAAACCCGGCTAGCGGGAGGGCAGCCTACAATGAGCAGTTCTTC. Protein product: CSAANPASGRAAYNEQFF. The V gene is TRBV20-1, the J gene TRBJ2-1; 12 bases line up with TRBD2. The CDR3 runs 18 residues. Germline loops: CDR1 DFQATT, CDR2 SNEGSKA (reference sequence). Trimming removed 6 bases from V and 2 bases from J; junction bases left unmatched: 14.

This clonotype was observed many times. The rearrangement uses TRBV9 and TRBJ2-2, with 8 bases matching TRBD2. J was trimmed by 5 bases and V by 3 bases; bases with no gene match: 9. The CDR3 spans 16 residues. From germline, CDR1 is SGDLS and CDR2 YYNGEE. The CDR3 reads CASSATSGGRTGELFF. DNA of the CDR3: TGTGCCAGCAGCGCGACTTCGGGAGGGCGGACCGGGGAGCTGTTTTTT.

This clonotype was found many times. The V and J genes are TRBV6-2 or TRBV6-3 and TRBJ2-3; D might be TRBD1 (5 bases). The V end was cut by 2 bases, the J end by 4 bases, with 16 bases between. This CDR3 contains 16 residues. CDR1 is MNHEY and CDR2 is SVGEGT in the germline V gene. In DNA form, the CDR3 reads TGTGCCAGCAGTTACCAGGGTACAGTTGAAGCAGATACGCAGTATTTT. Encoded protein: CASSYQGTVEADTQYF.

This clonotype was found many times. This CDR3 is CASSFRLAGFETQYF. Here the CDR3 DNA reads TGTGCCAGCAGTTTCAGACTAGCGGGATTCGAGACCCAGTACTTC. The chain combines TRBV12-3 or TRBV12-4 with TRBJ2-5, with 11 bases that match TRBD2. This CDR3 is built from 15 residues. Trimming took 3 bases from V and 5 from J; bases not matched to a gene: 5.

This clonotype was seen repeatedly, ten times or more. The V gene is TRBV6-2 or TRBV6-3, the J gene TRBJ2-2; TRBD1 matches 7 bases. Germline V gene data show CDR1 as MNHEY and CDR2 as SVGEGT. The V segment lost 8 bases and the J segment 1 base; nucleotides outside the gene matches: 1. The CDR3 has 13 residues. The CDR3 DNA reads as TGTGCCAGCGGGGACAGGAACACCGGGGAGCTGTTTTTT. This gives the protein CASGDRNTGELFF.

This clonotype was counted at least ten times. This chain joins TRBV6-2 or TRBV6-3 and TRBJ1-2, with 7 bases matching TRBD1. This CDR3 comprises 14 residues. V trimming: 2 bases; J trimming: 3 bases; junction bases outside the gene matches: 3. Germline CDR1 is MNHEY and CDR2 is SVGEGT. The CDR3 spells CASSYQGGDYGYTF. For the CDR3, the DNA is TGTGCCAGCAGTTACCAAGGGGGCGACTATGGCTACACCTTC.

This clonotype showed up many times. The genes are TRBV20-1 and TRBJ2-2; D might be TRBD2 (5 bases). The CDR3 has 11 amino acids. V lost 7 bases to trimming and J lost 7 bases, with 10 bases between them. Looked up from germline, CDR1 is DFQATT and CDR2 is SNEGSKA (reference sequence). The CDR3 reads CSGEAVGELFF. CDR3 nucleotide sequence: TGCAGTGGGGAAGCGGTCGGGGAGCTGTTTTTT.